This T cell receptor beta chain was profiled in a study of CXCR3-negative and CXCR3-positive naive CD8 T cells. Overall study: For each library, about 1.5 +/- 0.3 million TRB reads were obtained, some 130 million in total.

On this clonotype itself: As yet, its antigen is unknown.

Germline loops: CDR1 SEHNR, CDR2 FQNEAQ (reference sequence). This CDR3 is built from 15 residues. Through 5' RACE with UMI labels, the TRB cDNA libraries were prepared. TCRdb derives one entry per CDR3 protein from the 5' RACE reads, leaving out DNA. In all, the sample yields more than 80,000 distinct CDR3 sequences. Findings and limits, study-wide: Post-cryopreservation CXCR3 expression was partly diminished, and the bulk of assays employed fresh PBMCs. A higher hydrophobicity marked the TRB CDR3s of CXCR3-positive naive cells versus CXCR3-negative naive cells. In naive cells, CXCR3-negative and CXCR3-positive subsets had similar TRBV-TRBJ usage; memory cells differed.

CD45RO-CCR7+CD27+CD95- defined naive CD8+ T cells. What was sequenced was naive CXCR3+ CD8+ T cells from blood. Subset given: CD45RO-CCR7+CD27+CD95- naive CD8+ T cells expressing CXCR3 (TNR3+). The receptor was isolated from a human donor in good health. Some clones in this sample may be carry-over from other donors' samples. The V call is TRBV7-9, the J call TRBJ2-5; TCRdb's D call, TRBD2, is unchecked because there is no DNA. The CDR3 protein is CASSRTLGRKETQYF.